Listed below are T cell receptor beta chains from one sample, sequenced in a study of blood T cells in healthy people across ages. TCRdb processed the 5' RACE reads anew with MiXCR; each CDR3 protein has one entry. This sample yields 540,000 or so distinct CDR3 sequences, of which roughly 28% are seen a single time; around 18% belongs to the top ten. The sequenced sample consisted of blood. Source of these receptors: a woman in her 70s in good health. CDR3s leave out the opening cysteine and the closing phenylalanine or tryptophan. Fields, in order: J gene, V gene, CDR3 protein.

TRBJ2-7 TRBV7-2 ASSFRDGEQY
TRBJ2-3 TRBV5-5 ASSLAQGFGDTQY
TRBJ2-7 TRBV10-3 AISDTGGNLNEQY
TRBJ2-5 TRBV29-1 SGAGTEETQY
TRBJ2-1 TRBV20-1 SARRQSLYNEQF
TRBJ1-2 TRBV7-2 ASTLGGTYGYT
TRBJ2-5 TRBV3-1 ASSQLLQETQY
TRBJ2-7 TRBV7-9 ASSSWTGGTYEQY
TRBJ2-1 TRBV7-9 ASSLGREEQF
TRBJ1-1 TRBV29-1 SVDGAGGAFLTEAF
TRBJ1-4 TRBV5-1 ASPRARNEKLF
TRBJ1-2 TRBV13 ASSLLALTGEDYGYT
TRBJ1-1 TRBV10-3 AIRVSLNTEAF
TRBJ2-4 TRBV5-1 ASSLDYGAKNIQY
TRBJ1-2 TRBV20-1 SARDRDRPYGYT
TRBJ2-3 TRBV19 ASTSDRSTDTQY
TRBJ1-3 TRBV20-1 SATVLGNTIY
TRBJ1-1 TRBV11-2 ASSSREVEAF
TRBJ2-1 TRBV5-1 ASARATSSYNEQF
TRBJ2-5 TRBV7-3 ASSAPGLKETQY
TRBJ2-6 TRBV20-1 SAFRGWGSAPGANVLT
TRBJ2-2 TRBV12-3/TRBV12-4 ATTKRGGNTGELF
TRBJ2-3 TRBV7-2 ASSLVGGGSGDTQY
TRBJ2-3 TRBV7-2 ASSLVTGPDTQY
TRBJ1-1 TRBV5-1 ASSAGHPNTEAF
TRBJ2-3 TRBV20-1 SARDENTDTQY
TRBJ2-1 TRBV6-2/TRBV6-3 ASSYGAGSGYYNEQF
TRBJ2-7 TRBV7-2 ASSARTGPSYEQY
TRBJ2-3 TRBV13 ASSPWTSVTDTQY
TRBJ1-4 TRBV2 ASRRWDGNEKLF
TRBJ1-2 TRBV6-6 ASSLTGTGGYGYT
TRBJ2-7 TRBV5-1 ASSSFPGQREGYEQY
TRBJ2-1 TRBV27 ASSLLSGSSYNEQF
TRBJ2-2 TRBV6-2/TRBV6-3 ASSSGLARNTGELF
TRBJ2-5 TRBV20-1 SARGPHPSGGFQETQY